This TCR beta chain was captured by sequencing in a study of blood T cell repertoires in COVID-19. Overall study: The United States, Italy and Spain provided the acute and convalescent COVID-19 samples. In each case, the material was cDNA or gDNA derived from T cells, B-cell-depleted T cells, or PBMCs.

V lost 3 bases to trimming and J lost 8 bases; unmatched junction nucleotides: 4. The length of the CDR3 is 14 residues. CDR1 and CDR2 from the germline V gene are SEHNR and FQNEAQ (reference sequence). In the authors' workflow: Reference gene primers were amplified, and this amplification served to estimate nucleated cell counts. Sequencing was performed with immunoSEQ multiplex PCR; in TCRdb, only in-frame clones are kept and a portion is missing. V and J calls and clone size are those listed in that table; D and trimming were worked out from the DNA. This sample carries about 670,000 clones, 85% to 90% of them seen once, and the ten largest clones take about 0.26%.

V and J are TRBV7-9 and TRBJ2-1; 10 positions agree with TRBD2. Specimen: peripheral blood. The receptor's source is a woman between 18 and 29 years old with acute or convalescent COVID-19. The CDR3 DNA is TGTGCCAGCAGCTTGCCTAGCGGGGGCGATGAGCAGTTCTTC. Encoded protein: CASSLPSGGDEQFF.